The sequence of this T cell receptor beta chain was determined in a study of T cell repertoires in cytomegalovirus infection. Study summary: CMV infection plus the matching HLA type was flagged by public TCR beta signatures.

Regarding the study as a whole: It was HLA-C-restricted CMV-specific TCR beta clonotypes that dominated the response ex vivo. There were carriers of CMV plus the relevant HLA, and cumulative public TCR beta family frequency identified them.

This clonotype has just a few counts. The antigen remains undetermined. CDR1 KGHDR and CDR2 SFDVKD come from the germline V gene. V gave up 3 bases and J gave up 6 bases, with 11 bases separating them. This CDR3 region has 14 residues. TCRdb called the reads again in MiXCR, with one record for every CDR3 protein. Of some 700,000 distinct CDR3 sequences in the sample, 35% to 45% are singletons; the top ten hold roughly 2.8%. The sequenced sample consisted of PBMCs. This rearrangement joins TRBV24-1 to TRBJ1-5; D gene unclear. The receptor was isolated from a human donor in good health (CMV status not recorded). Some clones in this sample may be carry-over from other donors' samples. The CDR3 nucleotides read TGTGCCACCAGTGATGCGGGGTGGGGTCAGCCCCAGCATTTT. It is translated as CATSDAGWGQPQHF.